The 4 T cell receptor beta chains below were found in one sample sequenced in a study of cytomegalovirus exposure and HLA in healthy donors. PCR was performed using 60 Vbeta and 13 Jbeta primers. Sequencing was performed with immunoSEQ multiplex PCR; in TCRdb, only in-frame clones are kept and a portion is missing. The sample yields tens of thousands of clones, roughly half seen once. Material: PBMCs. The origin of the receptors is a human donor in good health.

This clone appeared a few times. The chain has TRBV4-1 and TRBJ2-7, with 9 positions matching TRBD2. Per the germline V gene, CDR1 is MGHRA and CDR2 is YSYEKL. The V gene end was trimmed by 1 base and the J gene end by 4 bases; junction bases not matched to a gene: 11. CDR3 size: 17 residues. Here the CDR3 reads CASSQALGAGGLYEQYF. The CDR3 coding sequence is TGCGCCAGCAGCCAAGCGCTGGGAGCGGGAGGTCTGTACGAGCAGTACTTC.

The chain uses TRBV27 and TRBJ1-6, with 9 nucleotides matching TRBD1. The CDR3 loop spans 15 amino acids. V was clipped by 6 bases and J by 9 bases; unmatched bases: 9. The germline CDR1 and CDR2 sequences are MNHEY and SMNVEV (reference sequence). CDR3 protein: CASSRGTGLGSPLHF. DNA for the CDR3: TGTGCCAGCAGCCGAGGGACAGGGTTGGGTTCACCCCTCCACTTT.

V is TRBV15 and J is TRBJ1-5; TRBD1 matches 11 bases. Per the germline V gene, CDR1 is LNHNV and CDR2 is YYDKDF (reference sequence). V lost 4 bases to trimming and J lost 6 bases; unmatched junction nucleotides: 5. The CDR3 contains 15 residues. CDR3 loop: CATSIGGTGGQPQHF. The CDR3 region has the DNA TGTGCCACCAGCATCGGAGGGACAGGGGGTCAGCCCCAGCATTTT.

Details on this clone: Because the CDR3's place on the DNA is in doubt, the DNA is left out and the CDR3 is given as listed by TCRdb. V and J are TRBV4-2 and TRBJ1-4; the table calls TRBD1, which could not be checked here. Per germline, CDR1 LGHNA and CDR2 YNFKEQ. 14 amino acids form the CDR3, both terminal residues included. This CDR3 reads CASSQVGVGAWVFF.